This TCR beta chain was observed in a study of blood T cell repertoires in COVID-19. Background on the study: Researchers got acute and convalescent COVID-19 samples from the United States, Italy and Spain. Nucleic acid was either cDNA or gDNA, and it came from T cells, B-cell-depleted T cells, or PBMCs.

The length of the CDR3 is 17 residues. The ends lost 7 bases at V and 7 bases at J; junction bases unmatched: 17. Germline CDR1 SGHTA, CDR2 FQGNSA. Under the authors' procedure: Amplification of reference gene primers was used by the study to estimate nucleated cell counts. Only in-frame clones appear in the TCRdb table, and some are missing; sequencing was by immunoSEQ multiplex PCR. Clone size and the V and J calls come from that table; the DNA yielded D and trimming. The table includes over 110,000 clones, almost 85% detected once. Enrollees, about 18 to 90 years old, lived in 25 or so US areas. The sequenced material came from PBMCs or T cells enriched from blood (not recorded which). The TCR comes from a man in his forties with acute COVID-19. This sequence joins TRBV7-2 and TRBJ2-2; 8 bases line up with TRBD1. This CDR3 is CASNSRQGAGDVGELFF. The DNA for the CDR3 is TGTGCCAGCAATTCGAGGCAGGGGGCAGGGGACGTCGGGGAGCTGTTTTTT. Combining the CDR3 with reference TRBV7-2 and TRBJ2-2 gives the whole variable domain GAGVSQSPSNKVTEKGKDVELRCDPISGHTALYWYRQSLGQGLEFLIYFQGNSAPDKSGLPSDRFSAERTGGSVSTLTIQRTQQEDSAVYLCASNSRQGAGDVGELFFGEGSRLTVL.